This TCR beta chain was found in a study of regulatory T cells in long-lasting Graves disease. TCR beta libraries were built with iRepertoire HTBI primers and Arm-PCR of CDR3 regions. Each CDR3 protein is one row after TCRdb ran MiXCR on the multiplex PCR reads. Among around 420,000 distinct CDR3 sequences listed, about 15% were seen once. This clonotype was observed many times. Time point specified: newly diagnosed GD, antithyroid drugs for less than 3 months. PBMC RNA was the source of the TCR library. These data were also reused for a study on T cells in Graves' hyperthyroidism and ophthalmopathy. That study reports: The majority of expanded thyroid clonotypes above 0.001 also appeared in blood.

Sequences were derived from peripheral blood mononuclear cells (PBMCs), sampled at new diagnosis, from a patient treated with antithyroid drugs. This sequence was found in a woman in her 40s with Graves disease.

The CDR3 is CASSFGGQFHEQYF. The CDR3 DNA follows: TGTGCCAGCAGTTTTGGGGGACAGTTCCACGAGCAGTACTTC. V and J are TRBV28 and TRBJ2-7; TRBD1 matches 7 bases. J gave up 5 bases and V 3 bases, and 7 bases lay outside the gene matches. Germline assignment: CDR1 MDHEN and CDR2 SYDVKM. CDR3 length: 14 residues.